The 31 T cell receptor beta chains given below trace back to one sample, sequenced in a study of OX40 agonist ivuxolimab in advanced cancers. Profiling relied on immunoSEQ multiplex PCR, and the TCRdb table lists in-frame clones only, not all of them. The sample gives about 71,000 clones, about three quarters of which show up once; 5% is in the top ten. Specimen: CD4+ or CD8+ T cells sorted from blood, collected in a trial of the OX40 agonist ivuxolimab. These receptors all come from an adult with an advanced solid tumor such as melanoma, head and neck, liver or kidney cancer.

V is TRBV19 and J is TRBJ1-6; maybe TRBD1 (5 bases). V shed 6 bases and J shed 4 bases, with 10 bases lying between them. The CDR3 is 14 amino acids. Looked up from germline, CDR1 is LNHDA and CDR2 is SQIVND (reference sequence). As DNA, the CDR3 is TGTGCCAGTAGCCGGGACCGATATAATTCACCCCTCCACTTT. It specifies CASSRDRYNSPLHF.

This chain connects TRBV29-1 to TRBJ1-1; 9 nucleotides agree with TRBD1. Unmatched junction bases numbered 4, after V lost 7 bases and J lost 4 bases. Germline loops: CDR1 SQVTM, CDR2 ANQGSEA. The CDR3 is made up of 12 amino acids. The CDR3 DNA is TGCAGCGGATCGGGACAGGGCACTGAAGCTTTCTTT. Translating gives CSGSGQGTEAFF.

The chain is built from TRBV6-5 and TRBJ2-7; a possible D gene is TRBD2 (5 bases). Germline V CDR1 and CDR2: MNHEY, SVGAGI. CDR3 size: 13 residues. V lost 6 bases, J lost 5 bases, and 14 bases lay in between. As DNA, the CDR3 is TGTGCCAGCAGGCCCGGGATTTTCCACGAGCAGTACTTC. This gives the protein CASRPGIFHEQYF.

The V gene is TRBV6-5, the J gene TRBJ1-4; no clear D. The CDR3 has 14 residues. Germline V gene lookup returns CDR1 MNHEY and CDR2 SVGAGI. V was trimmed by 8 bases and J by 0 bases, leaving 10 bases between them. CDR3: CASGILTTNEKLFF. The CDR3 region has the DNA TGTGCCAGCGGCATATTGACAACTAATGAAAAACTGTTTTTT.

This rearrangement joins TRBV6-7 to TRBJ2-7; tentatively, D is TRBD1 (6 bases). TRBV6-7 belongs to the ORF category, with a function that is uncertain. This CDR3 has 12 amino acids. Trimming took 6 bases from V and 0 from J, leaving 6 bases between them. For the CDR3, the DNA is TGTGCCAGCAGGGACAGCTCCTACGAGCAGTACTTC. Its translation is CASRDSSYEQYF.

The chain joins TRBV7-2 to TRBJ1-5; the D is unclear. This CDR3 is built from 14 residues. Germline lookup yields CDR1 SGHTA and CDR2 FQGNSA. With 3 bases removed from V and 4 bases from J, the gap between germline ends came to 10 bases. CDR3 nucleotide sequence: TGTGCCAGCAGCTTCGTAAAGGGAAATCAGCCCCAGCATTTT. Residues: CASSFVKGNQPQHF.

The DNA of the CDR3 is TGTGCCAGCAGCCGGACTGCTAGCTCCTACGAGCAGTACTTC. Encoded protein: CASSRTASSYEQYF. The rearrangement joins TRBV6-5 to TRBJ2-7, with D perhaps matching TRBD2 (5 bases). Germline V gene lookup returns CDR1 MNHEY and CDR2 SVGAGI. Between the trimmed V and J ends, which lost 6 bases and 0 bases, there was a span of 12 bases. This CDR3 is built from 14 residues.

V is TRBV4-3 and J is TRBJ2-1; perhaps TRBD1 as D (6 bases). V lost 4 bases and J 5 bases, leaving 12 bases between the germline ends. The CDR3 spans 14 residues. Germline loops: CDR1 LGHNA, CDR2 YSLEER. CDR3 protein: CASSPPGQNNEQFF. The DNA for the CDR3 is TGCGCCAGCAGCCCGCCGGGACAAAACAATGAGCAGTTCTTC.

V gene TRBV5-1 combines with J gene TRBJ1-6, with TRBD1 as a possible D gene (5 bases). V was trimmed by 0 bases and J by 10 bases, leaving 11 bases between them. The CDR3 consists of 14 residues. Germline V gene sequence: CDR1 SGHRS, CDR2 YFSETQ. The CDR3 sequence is CASSLVQGSSPLHF. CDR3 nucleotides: TGCGCCAGCAGCTTGGTTCAGGGAAGCTCACCCCTCCACTTT. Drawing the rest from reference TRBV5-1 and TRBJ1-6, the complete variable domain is KAGVTQTPRYLIKTRGQQVTLSCSPISGHRSVSWYQQTPGQGLQFLFEYFSETQRNKGNFPGRFSGRQFSNSRSEMNVSTLELGDSALYLCASSLVQGSSPLHFGNGTRLTVT.

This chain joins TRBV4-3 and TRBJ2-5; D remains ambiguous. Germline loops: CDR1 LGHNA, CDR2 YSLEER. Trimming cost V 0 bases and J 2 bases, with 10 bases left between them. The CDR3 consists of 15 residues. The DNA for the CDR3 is TGCGCCAGCAGCCAAGATCGGGCAGCTCAAGAGACCCAGTACTTC. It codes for CASSQDRAAQETQYF.

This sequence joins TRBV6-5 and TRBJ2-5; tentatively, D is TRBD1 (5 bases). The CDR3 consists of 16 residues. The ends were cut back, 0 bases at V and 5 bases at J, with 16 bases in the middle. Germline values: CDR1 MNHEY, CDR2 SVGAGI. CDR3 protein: CASSYSAAGLGETQYF. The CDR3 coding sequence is TGTGCCAGCAGTTACTCGGCGGCAGGGCTTGGGGAGACCCAGTACTTC.

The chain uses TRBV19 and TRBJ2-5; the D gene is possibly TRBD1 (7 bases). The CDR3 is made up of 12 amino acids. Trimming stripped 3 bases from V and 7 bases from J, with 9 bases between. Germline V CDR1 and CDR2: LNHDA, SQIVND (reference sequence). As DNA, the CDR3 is TGTGCCAGTAGTATCCAGGGGGGGACCCAGTACTTC. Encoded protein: CASSIQGGTQYF.

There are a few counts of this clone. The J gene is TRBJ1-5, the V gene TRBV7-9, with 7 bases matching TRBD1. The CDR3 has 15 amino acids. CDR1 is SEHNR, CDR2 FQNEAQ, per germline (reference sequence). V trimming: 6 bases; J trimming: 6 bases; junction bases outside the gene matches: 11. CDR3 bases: TGTGCCAGCAGTCCTACAGGGGAAGGATTTCAGCCCCAGCATTTT. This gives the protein CASSPTGEGFQPQHF.

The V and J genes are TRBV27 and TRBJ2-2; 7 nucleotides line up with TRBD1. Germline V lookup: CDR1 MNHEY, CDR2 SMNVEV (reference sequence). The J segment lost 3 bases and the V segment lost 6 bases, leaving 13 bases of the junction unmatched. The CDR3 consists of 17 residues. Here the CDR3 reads CASSRRGQGLDTGELFF. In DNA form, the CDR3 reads TGTGCCAGCAGCCGAAGGGGGCAGGGGTTAGACACCGGGGAGCTGTTTTTT.

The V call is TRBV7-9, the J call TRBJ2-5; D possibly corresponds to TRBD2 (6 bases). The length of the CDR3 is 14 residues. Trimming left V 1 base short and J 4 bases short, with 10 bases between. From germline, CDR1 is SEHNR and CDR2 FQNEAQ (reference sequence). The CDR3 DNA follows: TGTGCCAGCAGCTTAGGGGGAGGACGAGAGACCCAGTACTTC. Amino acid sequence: CASSLGGGRETQYF.

CDR3 in DNA: TGCAGCGTTGAAGATCGGCTAGCTGCTAGCGTCCTGACTTTC. Translated, it gives CSVEDRLAASVLTF. The chain links TRBV29-1 to TRBJ2-6, with D possibly being TRBD2 (5 bases). The CDR3 runs 14 residues. The V and J ends lost 0 bases and 12 bases respectively, with 15 bases between them. CDR1 and CDR2 from the germline V gene are SQVTM and ANQGSEA.

The CDR3 sequence: CASRSQGAAKNIQYF. Here the CDR3 DNA reads TGTGCCAGTAGATCACAGGGGGCGGCCAAAAACATTCAGTACTTC. The J gene is TRBJ2-4, the V gene TRBV19; 9 nucleotides agree with TRBD1. With V trimmed by 6 bases and J by 1 base, 4 bases remained unmatched. From germline, CDR1 is LNHDA and CDR2 SQIVND (reference sequence). The CDR3 has 15 amino acids.

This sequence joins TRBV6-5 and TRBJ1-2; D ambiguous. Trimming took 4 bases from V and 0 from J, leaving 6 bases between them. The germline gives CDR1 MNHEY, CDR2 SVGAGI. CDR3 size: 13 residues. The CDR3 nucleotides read TGTGCCAGCAGTTTTGTTTCTAACTATGGCTACACCTTC. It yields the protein CASSFVSNYGYTF.

This chain's CDR3 is CASSLLKRQGAKNIQYF. For the CDR3, the DNA is TGTGCCAGCAGCTTATTGAAGAGACAAGGCGCCAAAAACATTCAGTACTTC. The chain carries TRBV7-9 and TRBJ2-4, with D unresolved. CDR1 and CDR2 (germline): SEHNR, FQNEAQ (reference sequence). The CDR3 runs 17 residues. Trimming removed 2 bases at V and 1 base at J, with 15 bases between.

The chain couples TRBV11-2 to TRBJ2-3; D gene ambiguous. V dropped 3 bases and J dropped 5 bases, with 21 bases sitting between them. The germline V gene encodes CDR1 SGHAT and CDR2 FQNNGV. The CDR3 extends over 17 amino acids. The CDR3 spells CASSLAASVGLGDTQYF. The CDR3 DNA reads TGTGCCAGCAGCTTGGCTGCCTCAGTGGGGTTAGGAGATACGCAGTATTTT.

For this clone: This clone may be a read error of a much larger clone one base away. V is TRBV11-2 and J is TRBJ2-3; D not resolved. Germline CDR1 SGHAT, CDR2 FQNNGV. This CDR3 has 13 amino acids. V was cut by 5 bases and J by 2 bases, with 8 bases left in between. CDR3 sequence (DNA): TGTGCCAGCAGCCCGGATAACACAGATACGCAGTATTTT. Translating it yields CASSPDNTDTQYF.

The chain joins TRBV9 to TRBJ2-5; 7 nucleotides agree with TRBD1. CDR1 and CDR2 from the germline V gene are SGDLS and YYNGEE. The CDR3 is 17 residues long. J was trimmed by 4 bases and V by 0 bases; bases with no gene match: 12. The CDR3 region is CASSVGSTGSYVETQYF. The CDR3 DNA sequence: TGTGCCAGCAGCGTAGGTTCGACAGGGTCTTATGTAGAGACCCAGTACTTC.

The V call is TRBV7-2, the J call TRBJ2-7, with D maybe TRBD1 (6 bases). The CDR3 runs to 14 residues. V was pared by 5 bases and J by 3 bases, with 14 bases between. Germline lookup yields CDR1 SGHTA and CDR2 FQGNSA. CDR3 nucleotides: TGTGCCAGCAGCCTGACAGGAGTTCTCTACGAGCAGTACTTC. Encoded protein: CASSLTGVLYEQYF.

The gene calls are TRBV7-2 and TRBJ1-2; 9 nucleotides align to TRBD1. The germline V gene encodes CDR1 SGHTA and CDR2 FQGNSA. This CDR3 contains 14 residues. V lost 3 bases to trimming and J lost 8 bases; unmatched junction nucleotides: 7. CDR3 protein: CASSFRTGARGYTF. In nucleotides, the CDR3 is TGTGCCAGCAGCTTCAGGACAGGGGCGAGGGGCTACACCTTC.

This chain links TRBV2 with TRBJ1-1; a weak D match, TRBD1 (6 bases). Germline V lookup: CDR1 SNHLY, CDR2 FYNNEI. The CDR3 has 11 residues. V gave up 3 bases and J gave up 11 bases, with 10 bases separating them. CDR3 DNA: TGTGCCAGCAGTGAGGCAGGGGCGGCTTTCTTT. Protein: CASSEAGAAFF.

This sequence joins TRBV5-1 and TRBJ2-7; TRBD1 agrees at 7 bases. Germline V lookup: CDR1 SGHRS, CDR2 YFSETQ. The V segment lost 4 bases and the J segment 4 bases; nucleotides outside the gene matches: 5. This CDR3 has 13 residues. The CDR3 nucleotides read TGCGCCAGCAGCCCCCAGACAGGGTACGAGCAGTACTTC. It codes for CASSPQTGYEQYF.

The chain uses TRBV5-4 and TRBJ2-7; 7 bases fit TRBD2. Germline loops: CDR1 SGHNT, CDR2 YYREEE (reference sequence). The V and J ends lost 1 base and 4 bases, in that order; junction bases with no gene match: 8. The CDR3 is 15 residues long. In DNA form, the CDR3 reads TGTGCCAGCAGCTTGACCCGCGGGAGTGGGTACGAGCAGTACTTC. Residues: CASSLTRGSGYEQYF.

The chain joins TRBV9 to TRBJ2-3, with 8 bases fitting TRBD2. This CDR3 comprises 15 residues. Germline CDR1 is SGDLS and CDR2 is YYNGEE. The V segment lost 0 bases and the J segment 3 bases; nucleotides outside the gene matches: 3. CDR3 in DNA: TGTGCCAGCAGCGTAGCGGGGGGGCCAACAGATACGCAGTATTTT. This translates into CASSVAGGPTDTQYF.

The CDR3 DNA follows: TGTGCCAGTAGTCTCAGACAGAATCAGCCCCAGCATTTT. It translates to CASSLRQNQPQHF. The gene calls are TRBV19 and TRBJ1-5, with D possibly being TRBD1 (5 bases). V lost 5 bases, J lost 4 bases, and 9 bases lay in between. Germline V CDR1 and CDR2: LNHDA, SQIVND (reference sequence). This CDR3 region has 13 residues.

CDR3 sequence reads: CASSGAGNYGYTF. The CDR3 region has the DNA TGTGCCAGCAGTGGCGCAGGGAACTATGGCTACACCTTC. V is TRBV2 and J is TRBJ1-2, with a tentative D call TRBD1 (5 bases). Trimming took off 4 bases at V and 2 bases at J, with 8 bases between the two ends. The CDR3 runs 13 residues. CDR1 SNHLY and CDR2 FYNNEI come from the germline V gene.

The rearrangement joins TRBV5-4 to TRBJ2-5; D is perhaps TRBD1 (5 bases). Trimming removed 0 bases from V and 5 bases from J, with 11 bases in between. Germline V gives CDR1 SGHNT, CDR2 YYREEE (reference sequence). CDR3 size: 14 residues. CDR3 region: CASSLVGAWETQYF. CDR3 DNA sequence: TGTGCCAGCAGCTTGGTAGGGGCTTGGGAGACCCAGTACTTC.